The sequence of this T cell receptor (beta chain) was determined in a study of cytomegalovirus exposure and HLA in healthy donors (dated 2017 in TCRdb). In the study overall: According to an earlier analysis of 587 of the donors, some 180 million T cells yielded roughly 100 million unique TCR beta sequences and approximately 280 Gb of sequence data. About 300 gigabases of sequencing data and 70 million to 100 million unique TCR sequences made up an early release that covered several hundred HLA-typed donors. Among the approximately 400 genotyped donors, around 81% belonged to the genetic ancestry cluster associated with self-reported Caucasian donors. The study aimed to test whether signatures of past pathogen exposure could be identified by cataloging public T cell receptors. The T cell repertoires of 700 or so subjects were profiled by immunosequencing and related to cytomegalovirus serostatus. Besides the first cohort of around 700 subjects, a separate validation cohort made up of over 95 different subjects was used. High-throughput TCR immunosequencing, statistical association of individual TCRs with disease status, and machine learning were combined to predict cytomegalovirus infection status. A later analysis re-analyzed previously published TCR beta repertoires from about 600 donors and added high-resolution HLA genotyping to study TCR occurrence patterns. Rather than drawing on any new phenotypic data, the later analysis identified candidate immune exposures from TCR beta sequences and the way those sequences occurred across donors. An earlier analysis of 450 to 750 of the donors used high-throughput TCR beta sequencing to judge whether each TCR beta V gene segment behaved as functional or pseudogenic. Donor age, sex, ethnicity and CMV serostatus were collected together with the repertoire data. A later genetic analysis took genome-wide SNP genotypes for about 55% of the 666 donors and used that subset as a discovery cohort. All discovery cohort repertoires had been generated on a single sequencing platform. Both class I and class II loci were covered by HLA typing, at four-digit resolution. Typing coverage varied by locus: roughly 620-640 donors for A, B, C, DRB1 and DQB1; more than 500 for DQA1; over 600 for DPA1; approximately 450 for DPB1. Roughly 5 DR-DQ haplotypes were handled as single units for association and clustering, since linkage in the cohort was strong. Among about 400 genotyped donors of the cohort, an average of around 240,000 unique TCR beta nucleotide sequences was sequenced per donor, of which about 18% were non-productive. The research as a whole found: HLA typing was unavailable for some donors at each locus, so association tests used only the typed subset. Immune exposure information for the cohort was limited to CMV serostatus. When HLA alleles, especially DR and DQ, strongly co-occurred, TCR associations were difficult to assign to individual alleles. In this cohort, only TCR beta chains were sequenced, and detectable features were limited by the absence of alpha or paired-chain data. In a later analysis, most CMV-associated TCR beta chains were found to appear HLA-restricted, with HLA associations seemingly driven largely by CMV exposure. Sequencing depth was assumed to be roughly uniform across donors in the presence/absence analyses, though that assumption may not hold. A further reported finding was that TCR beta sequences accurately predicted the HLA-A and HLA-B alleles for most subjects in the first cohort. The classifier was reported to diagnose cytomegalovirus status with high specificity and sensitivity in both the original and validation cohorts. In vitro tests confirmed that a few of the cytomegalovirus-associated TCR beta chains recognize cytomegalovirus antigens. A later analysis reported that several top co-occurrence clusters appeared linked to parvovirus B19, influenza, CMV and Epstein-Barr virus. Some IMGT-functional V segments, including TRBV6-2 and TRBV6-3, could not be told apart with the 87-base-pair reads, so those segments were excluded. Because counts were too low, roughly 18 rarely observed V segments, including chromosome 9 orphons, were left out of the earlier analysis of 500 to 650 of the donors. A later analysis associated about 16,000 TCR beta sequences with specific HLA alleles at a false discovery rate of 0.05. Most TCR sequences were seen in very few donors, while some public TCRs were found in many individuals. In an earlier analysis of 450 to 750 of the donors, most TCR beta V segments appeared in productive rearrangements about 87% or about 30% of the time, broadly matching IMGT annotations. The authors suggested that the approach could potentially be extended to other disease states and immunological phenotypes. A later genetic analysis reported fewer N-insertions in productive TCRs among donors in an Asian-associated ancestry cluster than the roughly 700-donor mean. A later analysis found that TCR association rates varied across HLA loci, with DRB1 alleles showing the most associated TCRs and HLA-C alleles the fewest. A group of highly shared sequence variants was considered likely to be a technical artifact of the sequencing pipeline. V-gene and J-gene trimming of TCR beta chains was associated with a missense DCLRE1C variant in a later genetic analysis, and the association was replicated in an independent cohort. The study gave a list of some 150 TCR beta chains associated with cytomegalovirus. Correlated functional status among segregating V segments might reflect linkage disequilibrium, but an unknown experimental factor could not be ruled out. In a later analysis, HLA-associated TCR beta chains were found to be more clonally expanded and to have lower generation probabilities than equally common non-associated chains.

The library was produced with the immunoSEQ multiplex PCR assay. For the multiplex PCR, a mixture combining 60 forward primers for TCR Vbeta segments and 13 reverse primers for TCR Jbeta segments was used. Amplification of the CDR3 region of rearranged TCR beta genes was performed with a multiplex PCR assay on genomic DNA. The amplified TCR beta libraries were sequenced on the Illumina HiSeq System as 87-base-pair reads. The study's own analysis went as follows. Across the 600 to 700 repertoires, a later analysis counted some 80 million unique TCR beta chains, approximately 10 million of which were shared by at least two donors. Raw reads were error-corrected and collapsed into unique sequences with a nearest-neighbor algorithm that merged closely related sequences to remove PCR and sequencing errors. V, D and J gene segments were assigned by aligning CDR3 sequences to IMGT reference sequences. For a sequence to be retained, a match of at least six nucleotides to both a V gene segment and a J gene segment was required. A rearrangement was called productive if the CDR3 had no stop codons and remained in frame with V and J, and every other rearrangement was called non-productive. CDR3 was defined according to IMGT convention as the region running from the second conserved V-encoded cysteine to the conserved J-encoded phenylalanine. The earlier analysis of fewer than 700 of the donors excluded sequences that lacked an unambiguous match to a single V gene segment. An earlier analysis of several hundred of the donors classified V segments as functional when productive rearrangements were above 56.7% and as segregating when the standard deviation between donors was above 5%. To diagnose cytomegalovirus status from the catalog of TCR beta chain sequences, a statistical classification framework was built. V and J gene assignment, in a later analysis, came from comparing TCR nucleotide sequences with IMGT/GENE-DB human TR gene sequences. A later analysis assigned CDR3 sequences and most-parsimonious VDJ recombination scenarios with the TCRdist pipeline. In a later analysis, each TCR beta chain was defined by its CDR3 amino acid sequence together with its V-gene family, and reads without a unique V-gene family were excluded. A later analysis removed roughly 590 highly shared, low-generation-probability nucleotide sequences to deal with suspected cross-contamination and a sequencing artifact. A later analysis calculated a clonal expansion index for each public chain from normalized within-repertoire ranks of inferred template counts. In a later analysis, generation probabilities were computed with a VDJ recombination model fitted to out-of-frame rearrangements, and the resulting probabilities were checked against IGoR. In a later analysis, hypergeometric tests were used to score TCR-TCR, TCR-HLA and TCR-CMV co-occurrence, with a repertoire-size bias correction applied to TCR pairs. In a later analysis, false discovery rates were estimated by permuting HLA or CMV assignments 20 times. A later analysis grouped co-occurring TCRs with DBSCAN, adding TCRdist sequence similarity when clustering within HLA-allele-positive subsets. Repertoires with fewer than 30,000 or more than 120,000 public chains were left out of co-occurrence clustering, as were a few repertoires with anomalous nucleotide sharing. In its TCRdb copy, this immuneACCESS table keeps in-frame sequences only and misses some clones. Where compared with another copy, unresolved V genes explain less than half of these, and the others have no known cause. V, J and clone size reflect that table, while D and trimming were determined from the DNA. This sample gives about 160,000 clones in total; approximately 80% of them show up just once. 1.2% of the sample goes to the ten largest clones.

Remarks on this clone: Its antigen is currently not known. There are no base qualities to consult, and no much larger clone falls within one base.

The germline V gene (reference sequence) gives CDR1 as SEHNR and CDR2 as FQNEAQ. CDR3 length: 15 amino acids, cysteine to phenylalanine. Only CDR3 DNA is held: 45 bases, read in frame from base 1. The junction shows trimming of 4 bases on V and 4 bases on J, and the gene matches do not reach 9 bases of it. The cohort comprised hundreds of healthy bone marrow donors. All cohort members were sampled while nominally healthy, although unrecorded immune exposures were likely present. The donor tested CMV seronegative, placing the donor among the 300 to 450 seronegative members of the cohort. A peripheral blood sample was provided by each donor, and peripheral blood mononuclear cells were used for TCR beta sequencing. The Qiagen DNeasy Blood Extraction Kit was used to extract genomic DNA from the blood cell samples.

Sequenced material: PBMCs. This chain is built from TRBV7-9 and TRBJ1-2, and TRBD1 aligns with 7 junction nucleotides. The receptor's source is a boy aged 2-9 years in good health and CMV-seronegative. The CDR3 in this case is CASSSGGGGLYGYTF. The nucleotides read TGTGCCAGCAGCTCCGGTGGAGGGGGCCTCTATGGCTACACCTTC.